These T cell receptor beta chains were read from a single sample in a study of blood T cell repertoires in COVID-19. Only in-frame clones appear in the TCRdb table, and some are missing; sequencing was by immunoSEQ multiplex PCR. The data contain 110,000 to 150,000 clones, about four fifths of them seen just once; the ten biggest clones take up roughly 14%. Sequenced sample: peripheral blood. The receptors shown here come from an elderly man with acute or convalescent COVID-19. CDR3s include the opening cysteine and the closing phenylalanine or tryptophan. A D gene is named only where the DNA matches it firmly. Where a row states a size, it is once, few, many or the class of an expanded clone; other rows omit it.

v_gene	j_gene	d_gene	abundance	CDR3aa	CDR3nt
TRBV14	TRBJ1-1	NA	NA	CASSQFRGALDTEAFF	TGTGCCAGCAGCCAATTCCGAGGAGCCCTCGACACTGAAGCTTTCTTT
TRBV2	TRBJ2-3	TRBD2	NA	CASIAGGLTDTQYF	TGTGCCAGCATAGCGGGGGGGCTCACAGATACGCAGTATTTT
TRBV9	TRBJ2-3	TRBD2	NA	CASSVDQRGPSTDTQYF	TGTGCCAGCAGCGTAGATCAGCGGGGGCCAAGCACAGATACGCAGTATTTT
TRBV28	TRBJ2-7	NA	NA	CASSLQGRSPYEQYF	TGTGCCAGCAGTTTACAAGGCAGGTCCCCGTACGAGCAGTACTTC
TRBV7-2	TRBJ1-6	TRBD1	NA	CASSLQGDRSPLHF	TGTGCCAGCAGCTTACAGGGGGATCGCTCACCCCTCCACTTT
TRBV2	TRBJ1-5	NA	NA	CASAQGRQPQHF	TGTGCCAGCGCTCAGGGTCGGCAGCCCCAGCATTTT
TRBV28	TRBJ1-5	NA	NA	CASGRPQHF	TGTGCCAGCGGGAGGCCCCAGCATTTT
TRBV6-5	TRBJ2-6	NA	NA	CASSQGGAGANVLTF	TGTGCCAGCAGCCAAGGAGGGGCTGGGGCCAACGTCCTGACTTTC
TRBV5-1	TRBJ2-2	NA	NA	CASSLVSAGGAGELFF	TGCGCCAGCAGCTTGGTTTCCGCCGGAGGCGCCGGGGAGCTGTTTTTT
TRBV3-1/TRBV3-2	TRBJ1-3	TRBD1	NA	CASSQRQGDRNTIYF	TGTGCCAGCAGCCAGCGACAGGGAGATAGAAACACCATATATTTT
TRBV10-3	TRBJ1-6	NA	NA	CAISESTGGTSYNSPLHF	TGTGCCATCAGTGAGTCGACCGGGGGGACCTCCTATAATTCACCCCTCCACTTT
TRBV27	TRBJ1-5	TRBD1	NA	CASSPRQGNPPQHF	TGTGCCAGCAGTCCCAGACAGGGAAACCCGCCCCAGCATTTT
TRBV4-2	TRBJ2-3	TRBD2	NA	CASSSQGTSGGTDTQYF	TGTGCCAGCAGCTCCCAGGGGACTAGCGGGGGTACAGATACGCAGTATTTT
TRBV2	TRBJ2-5	TRBD2	NA	CASSGTSGKETQYF	TGTGCCAGCAGTGGGACTAGCGGTAAAGAGACCCAGTACTTC
TRBV19	TRBJ2-7	TRBD1	NA	CASSLGRQGPTYEQYF	TGTGCCAGTAGTTTGGGCCGACAGGGTCCTACCTACGAGCAGTACTTC
TRBV28	TRBJ1-3	NA	NA	CASLDSTGNTIYF	TGTGCCAGCTTGGACAGCACAGGAAACACCATATATTTT
TRBV6-4	TRBJ2-3	TRBD1	NA	CASSDGTGADTQYF	TGTGCCAGCAGTGACGGGACAGGGGCAGATACGCAGTATTTT
TRBV27	TRBJ1-2	NA	NA	CASSLRGNYGYTF	TGTGCCAGCAGTTTGAGGGGGAACTATGGCTACACCTTC
TRBV28	TRBJ2-5	TRBD2	once	CASSKGTSGQETQYF	TGTGCCAGCAGTAAAGGGACTAGCGGTCAAGAGACCCAGTACTTC
TRBV4-3	TRBJ2-7	NA	NA	CASSQDSRRYEQYF	TGCGCCAGCAGCCAAGATTCTAGAAGATACGAGCAGTACTTC
TRBV3-1/TRBV3-2	TRBJ1-1	NA	NA	CASSYGARNTEAFF	TGTGCCAGCAGCTATGGGGCGCGGAACACTGAAGCTTTCTTT
TRBV5-5	TRBJ1-4	TRBD1	NA	CASSGRTGGGEKLFF	TGTGCCAGCAGCGGGCGGACAGGGGGCGGCGAAAAACTGTTTTTT
TRBV29-1	TRBJ2-1	TRBD1	NA	CSVRPEGTGSYNEQFF	TGCAGCGTTCGGCCCGAAGGGACAGGGTCCTACAATGAGCAGTTCTTC
TRBV19	TRBJ2-2	NA	few	CASSISLNTGELFF	TGTGCCAGTAGTATAAGCCTGAACACCGGGGAGCTGTTTTTT
TRBV23-1	TRBJ1-1	NA	NA	CASSQSLWGHLNTEAFF	TGCGCCAGCAGTCAATCTTTATGGGGGCATTTGAACACTGAAGCTTTCTTT
TRBV10-3	TRBJ1-1	NA	NA	CAISESRGRNTEAFF	TGTGCCATCAGTGAGTCTAGGGGGAGGAACACTGAAGCTTTCTTT
TRBV25-1	TRBJ1-1	NA	NA	CASSEGQSKAFF	TGTGCCAGCAGTGAAGGGCAGAGTAAAGCTTTCTTT
TRBV6-5	TRBJ1-1	NA	NA	CASRLRGSTEAFF	TGTGCCAGCAGACTCCGGGGGAGCACTGAAGCTTTCTTT
TRBV7-3	TRBJ2-2	TRBD2	NA	CASSPNSGANTGELFF	TGTGCCAGCAGCCCGAATAGCGGGGCAAACACCGGGGAGCTGTTTTTT
TRBV30	TRBJ1-4	NA	NA	CAWMWGRALNEKLFF	TGTGCCTGGATGTGGGGCAGGGCACTAAATGAAAAACTGTTTTTT
TRBV7-2	TRBJ2-2	TRBD1	NA	CASSSGQGDTGELFF	TGTGCCAGCAGCTCCGGTCAGGGGGACACCGGGGAGCTGTTTTTT
TRBV30	TRBJ2-1	NA	NA	CAWSAPGLSSYNEQFF	TGTGCCTGGAGCGCCCCTGGACTGAGCTCCTACAATGAGCAGTTCTTC
TRBV4-1	TRBJ2-7	TRBD1	NA	CASSQDFVGGDRIYEQYF	TGCGCCAGCAGCCAAGATTTTGTTGGTGGGGACAGAATCTACGAGCAGTACTTC
TRBV6-1	TRBJ1-2	NA	NA	CASSEAVANYGYTF	TGTGCCAGCAGTGAAGCGGTAGCTAACTATGGCTACACCTTC
TRBV6-5	TRBJ2-5	TRBD1	NA	CASSLSGQSRETQYF	TGTGCCAGCAGTTTGTCGGGACAGTCAAGGGAGACCCAGTACTTC
TRBV7-9	TRBJ2-3	NA	NA	CASSERDTQYF	TGTGCCAGCAGCGAGAGGGATACGCAGTATTTT
TRBV4-1	TRBJ2-5	TRBD2	once	CASSQEASGSGKTQYF	TGCGCCAGCAGCCAAGAAGCTTCCGGGAGCGGGAAGACCCAGTACTTC
TRBV5-1	TRBJ1-6	NA	few	CASSLVGRGYNSPLHF	TGCGCCAGCAGCTTGGTGGGCAGGGGCTATAATTCACCCCTCCACTTT
TRBV5-3	TRBJ2-1	NA	NA	CARSPGRGEFF	TGTGCCAGAAGCCCAGGACGCGGGGAGTTCTTC
TRBV7-3	TRBJ2-3	NA	NA	CASSFSTTDTQYF	TGTGCCAGCAGCTTTTCGACAACAGATACGCAGTATTTT
TRBV7-3	TRBJ2-1	TRBD2	NA	CASSLTGGLPTFDNEQFF	TGTGCCAGCAGCTTAACCGGGGGACTACCAACCTTCGACAATGAGCAGTTCTTC
TRBV5-1	TRBJ2-5	TRBD2	NA	CASSLAGSGGETQYF	TGCGCCAGCAGCTTGGCGGGTAGCGGGGGAGAGACCCAGTACTTC
TRBV5-1	TRBJ2-2	NA	NA	CASRPRGFLNTGELFF	TGCGCCAGCAGACCCCGGGGGTTTCTGAACACCGGGGAGCTGTTTTTT
TRBV7-3	TRBJ2-3	TRBD2	once	CASSPTGLAGDTQYF	TGTGCCAGCAGCCCGACGGGACTAGCGGGGGATACGCAGTATTTT
TRBV5-1	TRBJ1-1	NA	few	CASKKQSNTEAFF	TGCGCCAGCAAAAAACAGTCGAACACTGAAGCTTTCTTT
TRBV11-3	TRBJ2-7	TRBD1	NA	CASSLDGTGTYEQYF	TGTGCCAGCAGCTTAGATGGGACAGGTACCTACGAGCAGTACTTC
TRBV7-2	TRBJ2-2	TRBD2	NA	CASSLSGGAAGELFF	TGTGCCAGCAGCTTAAGCGGGGGGGCGGCCGGGGAGCTGTTTTTT
TRBV6-5	TRBJ1-2	TRBD1	NA	CASSYSPQGVRGYTF	TGTGCCAGCAGTTACTCCCCACAGGGGGTGCGTGGCTACACCTTC
TRBV9	TRBJ2-5	TRBD1	NA	CASSASPGGTETQYF	TGTGCCAGCAGCGCTAGTCCAGGGGGTACGGAGACCCAGTACTTC
TRBV7-6	TRBJ2-1	NA	NA	CASSLAGSSYNEQFF	TGTGCCAGCAGCTTAGCCGGGAGCTCCTACAATGAGCAGTTCTTC
TRBV10-3	TRBJ2-3	NA	NA	CATHISHSENTQYF	TGTGCCACCCATATAAGCCATTCCGAGAATACGCAGTATTTT